The next 15 T cell receptor beta chains were all read from a single sample in a study of blood T cell repertoires in COVID-19. Only in-frame clones appear in the TCRdb table, and some are missing; sequencing was by immunoSEQ multiplex PCR. The sample contains fewer than 250,000 clones, around four fifths of which appear only once. The sample consisted of peripheral blood. All receptors derive from a human donor in a cohort sampled during active COVID-19.

This sequence joins TRBV9 and TRBJ2-3; 9 bases agree with TRBD2. CDR3 length: 15 residues. Germline-derived CDR1 and CDR2 are SGDLS and YYNGEE. V gave up 4 bases and J gave up 1 base; unmatched junction bases: 4. In nucleotides, the CDR3 is TGTGCCAGCAGCAGGATAGCGGGAGGCACAGATACGCAGTATTTT. The encoded protein is CASSRIAGGTDTQYF.

The rearrangement joins TRBV19 to TRBJ1-1; D might be TRBD1 (6 bases). In germline, CDR1 is LNHDA, CDR2 SQIVND (reference sequence). The CDR3 totals 14 residues. With 7 bases removed from V and 4 bases from J, the gap between germline ends came to 16 bases. The CDR3 coding sequence is TGTGCCAGTATGGTGGGGGCAGGGGCCACTGAAGCTTTCTTT. Its translation: CASMVGAGATEAFF.

This chain links TRBV19 with TRBJ2-1; D is unclear. Germline lookup yields CDR1 LNHDA and CDR2 SQIVND (reference sequence). V gave up 4 bases and J gave up 6 bases, with 10 bases separating them. The length of the CDR3 is 13 residues. The CDR3 reads CASSSQAGNEQFF. CDR3 nucleotide sequence: TGTGCCAGTAGTAGTCAGGCTGGCAATGAGCAGTTCTTC.

This rearrangement joins TRBV19 to TRBJ1-6; possible D gene TRBD1, 5 bases. CDR1 and CDR2 from the germline V gene are LNHDA and SQIVND (reference sequence). This CDR3 region has 16 residues. Trimming took off 10 bases at V and 0 bases at J, with 16 bases between the two ends. As DNA, the CDR3 is TGTGCCACCTCAAGGTCAGACAGCTCCTATAATTCACCCCTCCACTTT. This codes for CATSRSDSSYNSPLHF.

This clone showed up just a few times. The rearrangement links TRBV6-2 or TRBV6-3 to TRBJ2-5, with D possibly matching TRBD1 (5 bases). This CDR3 has 14 residues. Per the germline V gene, CDR1 is MNHEY and CDR2 is SVGEGT. Trimming shortened V by 5 bases and J by 5 bases, and 15 bases separated the two germline ends. The DNA of the CDR3 is TGTGCCAGCAGTCGGACAAACCGACGGGAGACCCAGTACTTC. Translating it yields CASSRTNRRETQYF.

The chain combines TRBV5-8 with TRBJ2-2; possibly TRBD1 for D (5 bases). The CDR3 spans 16 residues. The ends were cut back, 1 base at V and 4 bases at J, with 14 bases in the middle. Germline V CDR1 and CDR2: SGHTS, YDEGEE. CDR3: CASSLRSGWPTGELFF. The CDR3 nucleotides read TGTGCCAGCAGCTTGCGGTCAGGGTGGCCCACCGGGGAGCTGTTTTTT.

This chain uses TRBV27 with TRBJ1-6, with 10 bases fitting TRBD1. Germline V lookup: CDR1 MNHEY, CDR2 SMNVEV (reference sequence). V was clipped by 5 bases and J by 3 bases; unmatched bases: 1. There are 15 residues in the CDR3. CDR3 coding DNA: TGTGCCAGCAGTAGGACAGGGGGCTATAATTCACCCCTCCACTTT. It is translated as CASSRTGGYNSPLHF.

The chain uses TRBV7-2 and TRBJ2-7, with a weak D call TRBD2 (6 bases). Trimming shortened V by 3 bases and J by 3 bases, and 24 bases separated the two germline ends. Germline-derived CDR1 and CDR2 are SGHTA and FQGNSA. This CDR3 is built from 18 residues. In nucleotides, the CDR3 is TGTGCCAGCAGCTTTATCGGAGTAGGGACTTCGGTAAGCTACGAGCAGTACTTC. Protein sequence: CASSFIGVGTSVSYEQYF.

This chain connects TRBV6-5 to TRBJ2-3; 10 positions agree with TRBD2. The CDR3 covers 15 residues. V lost 5 bases, J lost 3 bases, and 5 bases stayed unmatched. Looked up from germline, CDR1 is MNHEY and CDR2 is SVGAGI. CDR3 residues: CASSQISGRTDTQYF. The CDR3 region has the DNA TGTGCCAGCAGTCAAATTAGCGGGAGGACAGATACGCAGTATTTT.

The chain joins TRBV15 to TRBJ2-1, with 8 bases aligning to TRBD2. This CDR3 has 15 amino acids. The V gene end was trimmed by 3 bases and the J gene end by 2 bases; junction bases not matched to a gene: 3. Looked up from germline, CDR1 is LNHNV and CDR2 is YYDKDF (reference sequence). CDR3 sequence reads: CATSRGLEAYNEQFF. For the CDR3, the DNA is TGTGCCACCAGCAGGGGACTAGAGGCCTACAATGAGCAGTTCTTC. The whole variable domain, filled in from reference TRBV15 and TRBJ2-1, reads DAMVIQNPRYQVTQFGKPVTLSCSQTLNHNVMYWYQQKSSQAPKLLFHYYDKDFNNEADTPDNFQSRRPNTSFCFLDIRSPGLGDTAMYLCATSRGLEAYNEQFFGPGTRLTVL.

A single count supports this clone. V gene TRBV10-3 combines with J gene TRBJ2-5; perhaps TRBD1 as D (6 bases). V shed 2 bases and J shed 2 bases, with 9 bases lying between them. Per germline, CDR1 ENHRY and CDR2 SYGVKD. CDR3 length: 14 amino acids. For the CDR3, the DNA is TGTGCCATCAGTGAGATGGGACAACAAGAGACCCAGTACTTC. It translates to CAISEMGQQETQYF.

The chain employs TRBV24-1 and TRBJ2-5, with D unresolved. There are 11 residues in the CDR3. Germline loops: CDR1 KGHDR, CDR2 SFDVKD. V was pared by 6 bases and J by 1 base, with 2 bases between. The CDR3 DNA is TGTGCCACCAGTCTCCAAGAGACCCAGTACTTC. Translated: CATSLQETQYF.

Turning to this clone: The same CDR3 also results from other DNA sequences found in this sample. This rearrangement joins TRBV5-1 to TRBJ2-3, with 9 positions matching TRBD2. The V gene's germline CDR1 is SGHRS and CDR2 YFSETQ. The CDR3 covers 15 residues. V trimming: 2 bases; J trimming: 1 base; junction bases outside the gene matches: 2. Written as DNA, the CDR3 is TGCGCCAGCAGCTTAGCGGGAGGCGGCACAGATACGCAGTATTTT. This codes for CASSLAGGGTDTQYF.

The CDR3 DNA follows: TGTGCCAGCTCACCACCGGGAGGTGGCAGAGCCCCGGGCTACACCTTC. Amino acids: CASSPPGGGRAPGYTF. This chain connects TRBV18 to TRBJ1-2; D is undetermined. The length of the CDR3 is 16 residues. V lost 0 bases and J 8 bases, leaving 19 bases between the germline ends. Germline V gives CDR1 KGHSH, CDR2 LQKENI.

J is TRBJ2-1 and V is TRBV9, with 8 positions matching TRBD1. The germline V gene has CDR1 SGDLS and CDR2 YYNGEE. This CDR3 has 15 amino acids. Trimming at V came to 3 bases and at J to 2 bases, leaving 4 bases not matched to a gene. The CDR3: CASSEQGVPYNEQFF. The CDR3 DNA sequence: TGTGCCAGCAGCGAACAGGGGGTTCCCTACAATGAGCAGTTCTTC.